This T cell receptor (beta chain) was captured by sequencing in a study of sequential checkpoint blockade in melanoma. Study-wide background: Patients were randomized 1:1 to nivolumab-then-ipilimumab or ipilimumab-then-nivolumab first-line. 91 pretreatment tumor DNA samples were TCRβ immunosequenced. Matched biopsies came pretreatment and at week 13 for 20 to 25 patients.

The protocol was immunoSEQ multiplex PCR, while the TCRdb copy is restricted to in-frame clones and leaves out a portion. The sample includes about 37,000 clones, over 30% of them seen just once. Sample treatment: randomized to nivolumab then ipilimumab (arm A) or the reverse (arm B). This CDR3 spans 16 amino acids. J gave up 6 bases and V 2 bases, and 13 bases lay outside the gene matches. CDR1 is SGHNT, CDR2 YENEEA, per germline. The chain employs TRBV11-3 and TRBJ2-7; 7 positions agree with TRBD2. The clonotype originates from a human donor with melanoma. Sequencing was performed on tumor tissue (inferred from file names), taken from a patient given nivolumab and ipilimumab in sequence. CDR3 sequence reads: CASSLYAGVSLGEQYF. DNA for the CDR3: TGTGCCAGCAGCTTATATGCGGGAGTCAGTCTCGGCGAGCAGTACTTC. The full variable domain, with the rest looked up from reference TRBV11-3 and TRBJ2-7, is EAGVVQSPRYKIIEKKQPVAFWCNPISGHNTLYWYLQNLGQGPELLIRYENEEAVDDSQLPKDRFSAERLKGVDSTLKIQPAELGDSAVYLCASSLYAGVSLGEQYFGPGTRLTVT.